These T cell receptor beta chains were read from a single sample in a study of response to subunit inactivated influenza vaccine. TCRdb itself ran the RT-PCR reads through MiXCR, one entry per CDR3 protein. The data show fewer than 700,000 distinct CDR3 sequences, over 10% seen once. Specimen: PBMCs from blood, collected roughly 47 days after vaccination. These TCRs come from a man aged 45-60 years who received an inactivated influenza vaccine. Both conserved end residues are part of each CDR3.

v_call	cdr3_aa
TRBV29-1	CSVEGLAGLQETQYF
TRBV6-1	CASSDRHNPGSYNEQFF
TRBV6-1	CAGRAPSYEQYF
TRBV5-1	CASSLESPNYGYTF
TRBV7-2	CASRLGRETYNEQFF
TRBV20-1	CSASAGGTLGNEQFF
TRBV9	CASSEVATGHTEAFF
TRBV4-2	CASSGGPGEDGELFF
TRBV14	CASSQVLARRGNEQFF
TRBV7-8	CASSLLAAADEQYF
TRBV4-2	CASSQGGQTSTDTQYF
TRBV5-6	CASSLTEGDSPLHF
TRBV28	CASSFPTDLSLVYEQYF
TRBV20-1	CSARAGDRGDTEAFF
TRBV20-1	CSATGTRTDTQYF
TRBV4-2	CASSPTAGEIYEQYF
TRBV7-9	CASSAGQRNTEAFF
TRBV9	CASSGSGTSVIDTQYF
TRBV5-1	CASSLLGGGPDEQFF
TRBV6-2/TRBV6-3	CASNTGQGAREQYF
TRBV9	CASTLGLATEQFF
TRBV24-1	CATSDHTSGRGGNEQFF
TRBV6-1	CASSMNRGRSYNEQFF
TRBV4-1	CASSQGTTGADEQFF
TRBV24-1	CATSDDWGTSTDTQYF
TRBV28	CASTSGWGSNYEQYF
TRBV7-2	CASSKENRAYGYTF
TRBV7-9	CASSTGLGGTGELFF
TRBV5-5	CASSLTGGPEPQHF
TRBV9	CASSARGDRVGEKLFF
TRBV7-2	CASSSRGGQGQFF